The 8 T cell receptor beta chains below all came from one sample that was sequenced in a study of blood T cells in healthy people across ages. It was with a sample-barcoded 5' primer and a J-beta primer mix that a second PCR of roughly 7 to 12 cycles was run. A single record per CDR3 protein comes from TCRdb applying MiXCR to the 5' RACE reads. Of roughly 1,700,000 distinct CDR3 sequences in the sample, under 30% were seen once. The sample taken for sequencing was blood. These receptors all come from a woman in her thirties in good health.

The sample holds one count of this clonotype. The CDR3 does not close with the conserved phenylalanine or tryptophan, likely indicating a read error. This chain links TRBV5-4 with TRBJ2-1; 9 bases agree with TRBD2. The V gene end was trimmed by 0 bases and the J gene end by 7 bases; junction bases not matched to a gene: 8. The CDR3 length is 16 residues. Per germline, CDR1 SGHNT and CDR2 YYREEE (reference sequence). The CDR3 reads CASSLARGGGANEQFV. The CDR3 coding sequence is TGTGCCAGCAGCTTGGCCCGGGGCGGGGGGGCGAATGAGCAGTTCGTC.

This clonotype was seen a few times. The CDR3 DNA is TGCGCCAGCAGCCAAGATGGGTCGAATGGTCAGCCCCAGCATTTT. Translation: CASSQDGSNGQPQHF. The gene calls are TRBV4-1 and TRBJ1-5; D uncertain. CDR3 length: 15 residues. Deletions cut 0 bases from V and 6 bases from J, with 12 bases between. Germline V gives CDR1 MGHRA, CDR2 YSYEKL.

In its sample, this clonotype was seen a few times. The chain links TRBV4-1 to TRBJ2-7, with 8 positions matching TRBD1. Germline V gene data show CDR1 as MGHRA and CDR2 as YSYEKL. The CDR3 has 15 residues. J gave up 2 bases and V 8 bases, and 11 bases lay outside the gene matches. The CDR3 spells CASRESGTGAYEQYF. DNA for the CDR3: TGCGCCAGCCGAGAATCCGGGACAGGAGCCTACGAGCAGTACTTC.

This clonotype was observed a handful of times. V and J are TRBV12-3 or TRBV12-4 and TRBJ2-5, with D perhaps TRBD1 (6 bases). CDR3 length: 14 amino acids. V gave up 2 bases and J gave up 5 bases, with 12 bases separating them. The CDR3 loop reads CASSLMGARETQYF. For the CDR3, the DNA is TGTGCCAGCAGTTTAATGGGGGCCCGGGAGACCCAGTACTTC.

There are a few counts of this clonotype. CDR3 bases: TGTGCTAGTGGAGGGACTTCCCGACATGAGCAGTTCTTC. Translating gives CASGGTSRHEQFF. This sequence joins TRBV12-5 and TRBJ2-1; possible D gene TRBD2, 6 bases. This CDR3 has 13 amino acids. Trimming took off 6 bases at V and 8 bases at J, with 14 bases between the two ends. Germline CDR1 is LGHNT and CDR2 is FRNRAP.

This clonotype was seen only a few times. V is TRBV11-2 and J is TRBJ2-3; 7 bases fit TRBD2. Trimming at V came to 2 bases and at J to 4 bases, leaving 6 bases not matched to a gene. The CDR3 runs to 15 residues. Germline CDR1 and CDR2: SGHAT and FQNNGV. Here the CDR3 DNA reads TGTGCCAGCAGCTTATTAGCGGGCGTTTCAGATACGCAGTATTTT. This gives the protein CASSLLAGVSDTQYF.

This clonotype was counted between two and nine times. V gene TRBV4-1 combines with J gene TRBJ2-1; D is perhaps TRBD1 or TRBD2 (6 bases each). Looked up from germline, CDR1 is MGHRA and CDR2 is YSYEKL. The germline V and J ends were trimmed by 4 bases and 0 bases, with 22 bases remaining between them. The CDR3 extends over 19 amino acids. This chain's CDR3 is CASSLGTPRGAGSYNEQFF. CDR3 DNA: TGCGCCAGCAGCCTTGGGACTCCCAGGGGCGCGGGCTCCTACAATGAGCAGTTCTTC.

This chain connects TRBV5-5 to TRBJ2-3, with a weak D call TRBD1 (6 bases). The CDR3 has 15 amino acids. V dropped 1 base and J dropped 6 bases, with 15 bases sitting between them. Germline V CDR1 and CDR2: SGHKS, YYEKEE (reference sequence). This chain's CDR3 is CASSLQSLQGDTQYF. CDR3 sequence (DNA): TGTGCCAGCAGCTTGCAATCCCTGCAGGGGGATACGCAGTATTTT.